This TCR beta chain is drawn from a study of cytomegalovirus exposure and HLA in healthy donors. The CDR3 sequence is 16 residues long. With 2 bases removed from V and 2 bases from J, the gap between germline ends came to 14 bases. Germline assignment: CDR1 MNHNS and CDR2 SASEGT. This PCR relied on a set of 60 Vbeta primers and 13 Jbeta primers. Measured with immunoSEQ multiplex PCR; TCRdb has only the in-frame clones, and not every one. The sample includes around 90,000 clones, approximately 60% of them seen just once. The specimen was PBMCs. The clonotype originates from a woman in her twenties or thirties in good health and CMV-seropositive. The rearrangement uses TRBV6-1 and TRBJ2-3, with D possibly TRBD2 on 7 matching bases. CDR3 sequence reads: CASSERGGQVTDTQYF. CDR3 in DNA: TGTGCCAGCAGTGAAAGGGGGGGCCAGGTCACAGATACGCAGTATTTT.